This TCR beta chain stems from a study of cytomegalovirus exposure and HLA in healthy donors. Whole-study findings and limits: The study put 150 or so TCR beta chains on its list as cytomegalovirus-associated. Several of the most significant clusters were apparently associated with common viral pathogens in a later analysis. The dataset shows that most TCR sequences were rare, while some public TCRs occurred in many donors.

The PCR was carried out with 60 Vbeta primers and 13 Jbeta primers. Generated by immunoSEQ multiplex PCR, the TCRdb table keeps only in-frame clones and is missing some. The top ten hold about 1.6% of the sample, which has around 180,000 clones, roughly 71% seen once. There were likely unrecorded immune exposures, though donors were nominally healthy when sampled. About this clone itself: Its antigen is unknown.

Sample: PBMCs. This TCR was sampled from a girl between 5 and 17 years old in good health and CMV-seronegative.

CDR3 nucleotides: TGCGCCAGCAGTCCTGGACAGGGGAAGGGCTACACCTTC. Translating gives CASSPGQGKGYTF. V usage is TRBV10-1 and J usage is TRBJ1-2, with 9 bases aligning to TRBD1. Germline loops: CDR1 WNHNN, CDR2 SYGVQD (reference sequence). Trimming removed 5 bases from V and 8 bases from J; junction bases left unmatched: 6. This CDR3 is built from 13 residues.